One sample yielded the 27 T cell receptor beta chains listed below, sequenced in a study of T cells after yellow fever vaccination. From the 5' RACE reads, TCRdb called clonotypes with MiXCR, one entry per CDR3 protein. The table has around 300,000 distinct CDR3 sequences, roughly 4% seen once; the top ten hold just under 25%. The specimen comprised PBMCs, sampled 5 days after the yellow fever booster vaccination. These receptors were collected from a man younger than 30 who received the YFV17D yellow fever vaccine.

The chain joins TRBV24-1 to TRBJ2-3; 7 nucleotides align to TRBD1. The CDR3 loop spans 15 amino acids. Looked up from germline, CDR1 is KGHDR and CDR2 is SFDVKD. V gave up 4 bases and J gave up 6 bases; unmatched junction bases: 9. The CDR3 DNA is TGTGCCACCAGTGACCCCGGGACAGAAGGGGATACGCAGTATTTT. Translated, it gives CATSDPGTEGDTQYF.

The chain carries TRBV14 and TRBJ2-7; D could derive from TRBD1 or TRBD2 (5 bases each). V lost 5 bases to trimming and J lost 0 bases, with 11 bases between them. CDR1 and CDR2 from the germline V gene are SGHDN and FVKESK. There are 14 residues in the CDR3. CDR3 protein: CASSSRDLSYEQYV. For the CDR3, the DNA is TGTGCCAGCAGCTCCCGGGACCTCTCCTACGAGCAGTACGTC.

This clonotype was detected only a few times. The CDR3 is CASSPRVLATDTQYF. The CDR3 nucleotides are TGTGCCAGTTCTCCTCGGGTCCTCGCCACAGATACGCAGTATTTT. The rearrangement joins TRBV19 to TRBJ2-3; D gene uncertain. V was clipped by 8 bases and J by 2 bases, with 17 bases between them. Per the germline V gene, CDR1 is LNHDA and CDR2 is SQIVND (reference sequence). The CDR3 length is 15 residues.

Ten or more counts support this clonotype. This chain connects TRBV27 to TRBJ2-3; weak D call: TRBD2 (5 bases). Trimming stripped 2 bases from V and 9 bases from J, with 15 bases between. CDR3 length equals 14 residues. Germline loops: CDR1 MNHEY, CDR2 SMNVEV (reference sequence). The CDR3 nucleotides read TGTGCCAGCAGTTTAGGAGAACTAGTAAGGACGCAGTATTTT. Its protein product is CASSLGELVRTQYF.

The chain recombines TRBV5-4 with TRBJ2-3, with TRBD2 identical over 12 bases. Losses at the gene ends were 2 bases for V and 6 bases for J; bases not matched to a gene: 4. Per germline, CDR1 SGHNT and CDR2 YYREEE (reference sequence). The CDR3 is 15 amino acids. CDR3 DNA: TGTGCCAGCAGCTTTCTAGCGGGGGGGCGGGATACGCAGTATTTT. Its protein product is CASSFLAGGRDTQYF.

The chain joins TRBV9 to TRBJ2-3, with 9 bases matching TRBD1. The CDR3 spans 15 residues. Germline CDR1 is SGDLS and CDR2 is YYNGEE. V trimming: 0 bases; J trimming: 1 base; junction bases outside the gene matches: 0. The CDR3 DNA is TGTGCCAGCAGCGTAGGGACAGGGGGCACAGATACGCAGTATTTT. This codes for CASSVGTGGTDTQYF.

This clonotype was picked up a small number of times. J is TRBJ2-2 and V is TRBV7-9; TRBD1 is a possible D gene (6 bases). The CDR3 extends over 16 amino acids. V was trimmed by 1 base and J by 6 bases, leaving 15 bases between them. Germline CDR1 SEHNR, CDR2 FQNEAQ (reference sequence). CDR3 nucleotide sequence: TGTGCCAGCAGCTTAGACAGGGCCGAGGTTCCCGGGGAGCTGTTTTTT. Protein product: CASSLDRAEVPGELFF.

Many counts were recorded for this clonotype. The chain joins TRBV5-5 to TRBJ2-1; D gene ambiguous. This CDR3 is built from 15 residues. With 0 bases removed from V and 2 bases from J, the gap between germline ends came to 9 bases. Looked up from germline, CDR1 is SGHKS and CDR2 is YYEKEE (reference sequence). CDR3 coding DNA: TGTGCCAGCAGCTTGGTTAGTAGTCCCTACAATGAGCAGTTCTTC. Translating gives CASSLVSSPYNEQFF.

This clonotype was observed a single time. J is TRBJ2-7 and V is TRBV6-5, with a weak D call TRBD1 (6 bases). There are 13 residues in the CDR3. Trimming removed 5 bases at V and 8 bases at J, with 16 bases between. Per germline, CDR1 MNHEY and CDR2 SVGAGI. The CDR3: CASSPRTGYKQYF. In DNA, the CDR3 is TGTGCCAGCAGTCCCCGAACAGGGTACAAGCAGTACTTC.

This clonotype occurred a few times. The chain has TRBV7-6 and TRBJ2-1, with D maybe TRBD2 (6 bases). Trimming took off 7 bases at V and 9 bases at J, with 13 bases between the two ends. Germline V lookup: CDR1 SGHVS, CDR2 FNYEAQ. The CDR3 is made up of 12 amino acids. The CDR3 is CASTDFSGEQFF. CDR3 sequence (DNA): TGTGCCAGCACCGATTTTAGCGGTGAGCAGTTCTTC.

This clonotype has more than one count but fewer than ten. This chain joins TRBV2 and TRBJ2-7, with 13 bases aligning to TRBD2. The CDR3 runs 15 residues. Germline loops: CDR1 SNHLY, CDR2 FYNNEI. Germline trimming cut 6 bases from V and 0 bases from J; bases unmatched to any gene: 2. The CDR3 sequence: CASRLAGGSSYEQYF. As DNA, the CDR3 is TGTGCCAGCAGACTAGCGGGGGGGAGCTCCTACGAGCAGTACTTC. Combining the CDR3 with reference TRBV2 and TRBJ2-7 gives the whole variable domain EPEVTQTPSHQVTQMGQEVILRCVPISNHLYFYWYRQILGQKVEFLVSFYNNEISEKSEIFDDQFSVERPDGSNFTLKIRSTKLEDSAMYFCASRLAGGSSYEQYFGPGTRLTVT.

This clonotype was found many times. The J gene is TRBJ2-3, the V gene TRBV18, with D perhaps TRBD1 or TRBD2 (6 bases each). CDR3 length: 13 amino acids. V lost 5 bases and J 11 bases, leaving 17 bases between the germline ends. Germline CDR1 and CDR2: KGHSH and LQKENI. The CDR3 region is CASSENGGPRQYF. DNA for the CDR3: TGTGCCAGCTCAGAGAACGGGGGCCCGAGGCAGTATTTT.

This clonotype turned up a few times. The rearrangement joins TRBV6-5 to TRBJ1-1; 7 positions match TRBD1. The germline V gene encodes CDR1 MNHEY and CDR2 SVGAGI. CDR3 length equals 13 residues. V lost 5 bases and J lost 2; bases outside the gene matches: 2. CDR3 sequence (DNA): TGTGCCAGCAGTGGACAGGAAAACACTGAAGCTTTCTTT. Translation: CASSGQENTEAFF.

The gene calls are TRBV4-3 and TRBJ2-7; possible D gene TRBD2, 6 bases. This CDR3 region has 15 residues. The ends were cut back, 4 bases at V and 3 bases at J, with 16 bases in the middle. Germline loops: CDR1 LGHNA, CDR2 YSLEER. The CDR3 nucleotides read TGCGCCAGCAGCCGAGCCGCGGGACGGAGCTACGAGCAGTACTTC. Its translation is CASSRAAGRSYEQYF.

This clonotype was seen repeatedly, ten times or more. The chain links TRBV5-1 to TRBJ2-2; D is unresolved. Germline-derived CDR1 and CDR2 are SGHRS and YFSETQ. The CDR3 loop spans 14 amino acids. Trimming pared 4 bases from V and 7 bases from J, leaving 14 bases between. Here the CDR3 reads CASSTVEGYGELFF. The CDR3, as DNA: TGCGCCAGCAGCACTGTCGAAGGTTACGGGGAGCTGTTTTTT.

This chain links TRBV5-5 with TRBJ1-2; TRBD1 agrees at 7 bases. Germline CDR1 and CDR2: SGHKS and YYEKEE (reference sequence). This CDR3 has 16 amino acids. V shed 4 bases and J 5 bases; nucleotides not matched to a gene: 14. CDR3 sequence: CASSPTGTELVYGYTF. CDR3 coding DNA: TGTGCCAGCAGCCCGACCGGGACAGAGCTTGTTTATGGCTACACCTTC.

The chain is built from TRBV3-1 and TRBJ2-1; D gene unclear. Per the germline V gene, CDR1 is LGHDT and CDR2 is YNNKEL (reference sequence). V lost 4 bases and J 4 bases, leaving 14 bases between the germline ends. This CDR3 contains 15 residues. CDR3 residues: CASSPEGLHYNEQFF. The CDR3 DNA sequence: TGTGCCAGCAGCCCTGAAGGGCTCCATTACAATGAGCAGTTCTTC.

This clonotype occurred many times. The V gene is TRBV5-1, the J gene TRBJ2-5; D remains unclear. The V end was cut by 0 bases, the J end by 1 base, with 7 bases between. Germline CDR1 and CDR2: SGHRS and YFSETQ. The CDR3 runs 14 residues. CDR3 bases: TGCGCCAGCAGCTTGGCCCCTAGCCAAGAGACCCAGTACTTC. Translated: CASSLAPSQETQYF.

The chain carries TRBV7-3 and TRBJ2-7, with a weak D call TRBD1 (6 bases). This CDR3 has 15 residues. V gave up 5 bases and J gave up 2 bases, with 16 bases separating them. Germline V lookup: CDR1 SGHTA, CDR2 FQGTGA. The CDR3 DNA sequence: TGTGCCAGCAGCCCAACTGGGCAGGGGACCTACGAGCAGTACTTC. Translated, it gives CASSPTGQGTYEQYF.

A few counts support this clonotype. The chain has TRBV7-2 and TRBJ1-5; D uncertain. This CDR3 is built from 13 residues. Deletions cut 3 bases from V and 7 bases from J, with 10 bases between. The germline V gene has CDR1 SGHTA and CDR2 FQGNSA. DNA for the CDR3: TGTGCCAGCAGCTTCTTCCTGGGCCAGCCCCAGCATTTT. Translating gives CASSFFLGQPQHF.

This clonotype was seen at least ten times. This chain links TRBV20-1 with TRBJ1-1, with D unclear. The CDR3 spans 12 residues. Per germline, CDR1 DFQATT and CDR2 SNEGSKA (reference sequence). Trimming stripped 4 bases from V and 1 base from J, with 7 bases between. CDR3: CSAIPGNTEAFF. CDR3 nucleotides: TGCAGTGCTATTCCGGGGAACACTGAAGCTTTCTTT.

As regards this clonotype: Germline and junction disagree at one end, which may indicate a read error. The chain recombines TRBV5-1 with TRBJ2-7, with unresolved D. The CDR3 spans 13 residues. Germline CDR1 and CDR2: SGHRS and YFSETQ. This CDR3 is CASSLGNIYEQYF. In DNA, the CDR3 is TGTGCCAGCAGCTTAGGGAATATCTACGAGCAGTACTTC.

The table lists this clonotype with many counts. The chain recombines TRBV4-3 with TRBJ1-1; no definite D call. This CDR3 is 15 amino acids long. Germline V gene data show CDR1 as LGHNA and CDR2 as YSLEER. V was clipped by 2 bases and J by 1 base, with 11 bases between them. CDR3 nucleotides: TGCGCCAGCAGCCAAAAGGGAGCCTGGAACACTGAAGCTTTCTTT. Translating it yields CASSQKGAWNTEAFF.

V usage is TRBV10-3 and J usage is TRBJ2-2; D gene ambiguous. V dropped 10 bases and J dropped 0 bases, with 18 bases sitting between them. Germline CDR1 reads ENHRY; CDR2 reads SYGVKD. This CDR3 comprises 16 residues. The DNA of the CDR3 is TGTGCCACCCGAGACCGCGACACGACGAACACCGGGGAGCTGTTTTTT. Its translation is CATRDRDTTNTGELFF.

This clonotype was seen more than once but under ten times. The V call is TRBV12-3 or TRBV12-4, the J call TRBJ1-3; D not resolved. Trimming took off 6 bases at V and 2 bases at J, with 8 bases between the two ends. This CDR3 has 13 residues. CDR3 nucleotides: TGTGCCAGCAGCGTCTGGGCTGGAAACACCATATATTTT. This translates into CASSVWAGNTIYF.

The genes are TRBV20-1 and TRBJ1-2, with D maybe TRBD1 (5 bases). V lost 1 base and J 4 bases, leaving 13 bases between the germline ends. Germline CDR1 and CDR2: DFQATT and SNEGSKA (reference sequence). The CDR3 covers 14 residues. The DNA for the CDR3 is TGCAGTGCTAGAGTGGCGGGACGCGCCTATGGCTACACCTTC. This encodes CSARVAGRAYGYTF.

This clonotype was seen more than once but under ten times. The chain has TRBV12-5 and TRBJ1-2; D may be TRBD1 (5 bases). The CDR3 has 18 residues. Between the trimmed V and J ends, which lost 2 bases and 4 bases, there was a span of 23 bases. Germline V gives CDR1 LGHNT, CDR2 FRNRAP. In DNA form, the CDR3 reads TGTGCTAGTGGTTTGACGGGTGATGGGGACGGTGATCGCTATGGCTACACCTTC. Translating gives CASGLTGDGDGDRYGYTF.